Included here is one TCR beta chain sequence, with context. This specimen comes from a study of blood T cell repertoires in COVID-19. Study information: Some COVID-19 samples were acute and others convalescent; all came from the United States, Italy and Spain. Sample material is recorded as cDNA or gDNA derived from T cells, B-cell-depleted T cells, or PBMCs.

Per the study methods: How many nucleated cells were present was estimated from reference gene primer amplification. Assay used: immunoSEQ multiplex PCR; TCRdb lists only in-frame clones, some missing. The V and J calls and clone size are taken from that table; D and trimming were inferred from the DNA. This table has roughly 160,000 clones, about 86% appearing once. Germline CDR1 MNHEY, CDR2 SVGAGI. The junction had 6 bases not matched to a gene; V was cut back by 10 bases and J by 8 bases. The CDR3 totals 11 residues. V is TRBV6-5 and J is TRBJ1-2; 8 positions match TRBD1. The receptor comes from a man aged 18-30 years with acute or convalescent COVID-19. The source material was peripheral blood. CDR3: CATDRGNGYTF. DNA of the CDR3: TGTGCCACCGACAGGGGTAACGGCTACACCTTC.